One sample yielded the 30 T cell receptor beta chains listed below, sequenced in a study of technical replicates of blood from several donors. Sequenced by immunoSEQ multiplex PCR; TCRdb stores in-frame clones only, minus some. The table lists around 70,000 clones, about 94% of them singletons, with under 0.5% in the top ten. Source material: T cells isolated from PBMCs. The receptors originated from a human donor in good health.

The chain is built from TRBV7-9 and TRBJ1-6; TRBD1 aligns across 8 bases. J was trimmed by 10 bases and V by 2 bases; bases with no gene match: 4. CDR1 and CDR2 from the germline V gene are SEHNR and FQNEAQ (reference sequence). CDR3 length equals 14 residues. The CDR3 DNA reads as TGTGCCAGCAGCTTACAGGGGGCTCGGTCACCCCTCCACTTT. Translated, it gives CASSLQGARSPLHF.

This chain joins TRBV25-1 and TRBJ2-5; 8 bases match TRBD1. After removal of 4 bases from V and 5 bases from J, the junction contained 6 bases not matched to a gene. The CDR3 runs to 14 residues. Germline-derived CDR1 and CDR2 are MGHDK and SYGVNS. The CDR3 is CASSAQGVSETQYF. The CDR3 DNA follows: TGTGCCAGCAGTGCACAGGGGGTAAGCGAGACCCAGTACTTC.

This chain uses TRBV5-1 with TRBJ2-7; TRBD2 matches 11 bases. V gave up 4 bases and J gave up 3 bases; unmatched junction bases: 6. The germline CDR1 and CDR2 sequences are SGHRS and YFSETQ. The CDR3 is 15 amino acids. Here the CDR3 reads CASSPTSGTDYEQYF. In DNA, the CDR3 is TGCGCCAGCAGCCCGACTAGCGGGACCGACTACGAGCAGTACTTC.

This clone has a single count. The rearrangement joins TRBV10-2 to TRBJ2-1; weak D call: TRBD1 (6 bases). In germline, CDR1 is WSHSY, CDR2 SAAADI. The V end lost 4 bases, the J end lost 1 base, and 11 bases lay between the germline ends. The CDR3 has 15 residues. CDR3 in DNA: TGCGCCAGCAGTGGTATAACAGGGTCCTACAATGAGCAGTTCTTC. Its protein is CASSGITGSYNEQFF.

The genes are TRBV4-1 and TRBJ2-5; TRBD2 matches 12 bases. This CDR3 has 17 amino acids. Germline V CDR1 and CDR2: MGHRA, YSYEKL. The ends lost 4 bases at V and 0 bases at J; junction bases unmatched: 6. The CDR3 is CASSPRTSGMYQETQYF. The CDR3 DNA reads as TGCGCCAGCAGCCCCAGGACTAGCGGGATGTACCAAGAGACCCAGTACTTC.

The V and J genes are TRBV29-1 and TRBJ1-3; no firm D call. V was shortened by 7 bases and J by 3 bases, with 10 bases between the two germline ends. The CDR3 loop spans 12 amino acids. Germline lookup yields CDR1 SQVTM and CDR2 ANQGSEA. CDR3 amino acids: CSGGSGGNTIYF. The DNA of the CDR3 is TGCAGCGGTGGGTCAGGTGGAAACACCATATATTTT.

This sequence joins TRBV5-4 and TRBJ2-7; 7 bases line up with TRBD2. The ends lost 4 bases at V and 2 bases at J; junction bases unmatched: 3. The germline V gene encodes CDR1 SGHNT and CDR2 YYREEE (reference sequence). The length of the CDR3 is 13 residues. CDR3: CASSAGVTYEQYF. The CDR3 DNA is TGTGCCAGCAGCGCGGGAGTTACCTACGAGCAGTACTTC.

This chain joins TRBV6-5 and TRBJ1-4, with D maybe TRBD1 (5 bases). This CDR3 comprises 12 residues. V was clipped by 5 bases and J by 7 bases, with 8 bases between them. Per germline, CDR1 MNHEY and CDR2 SVGAGI. The CDR3 region is CASSERGEKLFF. In nucleotides, the CDR3 is TGTGCCAGCAGTGAAAGGGGTGAAAAACTGTTTTTT.

This chain links TRBV4-1 with TRBJ1-2, with unresolved D. V was pared by 1 base and J by 4 bases, with 13 bases between. This CDR3 contains 15 residues. The germline gives CDR1 MGHRA, CDR2 YSYEKL. The CDR3 loop is CASSQGQEFTYGYTF. DNA for the CDR3: TGCGCCAGCAGCCAAGGCCAGGAATTTACCTATGGCTACACCTTC.

Here the CDR3 DNA reads TGTGCCAGCCACCGTAGCCGGGACAGGGGTGAAAAACTGTTTTTT. Protein sequence: CASHRSRDRGEKLFF. The chain joins TRBV28 to TRBJ1-4; 10 bases are shared with TRBD1. The CDR3 is 15 residues long. Germline V gene data show CDR1 as MDHEN and CDR2 as SYDVKM. With 8 bases clipped from V and 7 bases from J, the junction kept 10 bases outside the gene matches.

This clone occurred once. The V gene is TRBV7-2, the J gene TRBJ2-7, with 7 bases lining up with TRBD2. The CDR3 consists of 14 residues. V trimming: 3 bases; J trimming: 0 bases; junction bases outside the gene matches: 2. CDR1 and CDR2 (germline): SGHTA, FQGNSA. CDR3 sequence: CASSFGGSSYEQYF. CDR3 sequence (DNA): TGTGCCAGCAGCTTCGGCGGGAGCTCCTACGAGCAGTACTTC. Full variable domain (rest looked up from reference TRBV7-2 and TRBJ2-7): GAGVSQSPSNKVTEKGKDVELRCDPISGHTALYWYRQSLGQGLEFLIYFQGNSAPDKSGLPSDRFSAERTGGSVSTLTIQRTQQEDSAVYLCASSFGGSSYEQYFGPGTRLTVT.

V gene TRBV29-1 combines with J gene TRBJ2-2; the match to TRBD2 covers 7 bases. The CDR3 covers 13 residues. J lost 8 bases, V lost 5 bases, and 8 bases had no gene match. CDR1 is SQVTM, CDR2 ANQGSEA, per germline. CDR3 protein: CSVITGGWGELFF. In DNA, the CDR3 is TGCAGCGTTATCACGGGAGGCTGGGGGGAGCTGTTTTTT.

The chain combines TRBV19 with TRBJ2-2; 13 nucleotides line up with TRBD2. Losses at the gene ends were 4 bases for V and 1 base for J; bases not matched to a gene: 0. This CDR3 contains 16 residues. CDR1 is LNHDA, CDR2 SQIVND, per germline (reference sequence). The CDR3 coding sequence is TGTGCCAGTAGTAGACTAGCGGGAGGGAACACCGGGGAGCTGTTTTTT. It translates to CASSRLAGGNTGELFF.

This clone was found a few times. V is TRBV7-9 and J is TRBJ1-2; weak D call: TRBD1 (5 bases). CDR3 length: 12 residues. Germline V gene lookup returns CDR1 SEHNR and CDR2 FQNEAQ (reference sequence). The V end lost 0 bases, the J end lost 7 bases, and 6 bases lay between the germline ends. In DNA, the CDR3 is TGTGCCAGCAGCTTAGCGCAGGGTGGCTACACCTTC. Its translation: CASSLAQGGYTF.

This chain joins TRBV7-9 and TRBJ2-3; 11 nucleotides agree with TRBD2. The CDR3 consists of 15 residues. The V and J ends lost 5 bases and 6 bases, in that order; junction bases with no gene match: 7. Germline CDR1 reads SEHNR; CDR2 reads FQNEAQ (reference sequence). CDR3 in DNA: TGTGCCAGCAGCCCAATTAGCGGGAGGGCCGATACGCAGTATTTT. It yields the protein CASSPISGRADTQYF.

The chain has TRBV15 and TRBJ2-3, with D tentatively TRBD2 (5 bases). The V gene's germline CDR1 is LNHNV and CDR2 YYDKDF (reference sequence). Trimming shortened V by 5 bases and J by 0 bases, and 15 bases separated the two germline ends. This CDR3 spans 16 amino acids. As DNA, the CDR3 is TGTGCCACCAGCTCCGACGGGTGGACTAGCACAGATACGCAGTATTTT. It specifies CATSSDGWTSTDTQYF. Using reference TRBV15 and TRBJ2-3 for the parts outside the CDR3, the full variable domain is DAMVIQNPRYQVTQFGKPVTLSCSQTLNHNVMYWYQQKSSQAPKLLFHYYDKDFNNEADTPDNFQSRRPNTSFCFLDIRSPGLGDTAMYLCATSSDGWTSTDTQYFGPGTRLTVL.

The chain employs TRBV11-2 and TRBJ2-6, with TRBD1 matching over 7 bases. Trimming at V came to 0 bases and at J to 0 bases, leaving 8 bases not matched to a gene. The CDR3 loop spans 19 amino acids. The V gene's germline CDR1 is SGHAT and CDR2 FQNNGV. CDR3 DNA sequence: TGTGCCAGCAGCTTAGATCGGGACAGTATATTCTCTGGGGCCAACGTCCTGACTTTC. Residues: CASSLDRDSIFSGANVLTF.

The rearrangement uses TRBV4-1 and TRBJ2-7, with 9 bases lining up with TRBD2. J lost 3 bases, V lost 2 bases, and 5 bases had no gene match. The CDR3 spans 15 residues. Germline V gives CDR1 MGHRA, CDR2 YSYEKL. The CDR3 sequence is CASSQFLAGIYEQYF. The CDR3 DNA is TGCGCCAGCAGCCAATTTCTAGCGGGAATCTACGAGCAGTACTTC.

V usage is TRBV10-3 and J usage is TRBJ1-1; maybe TRBD1 (5 bases). CDR3 length: 15 amino acids. Trimming stripped 0 bases from V and 5 bases from J, with 13 bases between. Germline CDR1 reads ENHRY; CDR2 reads SYGVKD. The chain's CDR3 is CAISESGTAGTEAFF. The CDR3 DNA reads TGTGCCATCAGTGAGTCAGGGACGGCGGGAACTGAAGCTTTCTTT.

The V call is TRBV9, the J call TRBJ1-2; D possibly corresponds to TRBD1 (6 bases). V lost 3 bases and J 4 bases, leaving 13 bases between the germline ends. The CDR3 consists of 14 residues. Germline CDR1 and CDR2: SGDLS and YYNGEE. The CDR3 reads CASSAGDILYGYTF. CDR3 sequence (DNA): TGTGCCAGCAGCGCCGGGGACATCCTCTATGGCTACACCTTC.

The J gene is TRBJ1-5, the V gene TRBV21-1; the table gives TRBD1 as D, unverified against the DNA. TRBV21-1 is shown as a pseudogene. The CDR3 sequence is 14 residues long. CDR3 DNA: TGTGCCAGCAGCGACACAGGGTTTGGTCAGCCCCAGCATTTT. Its translation is CASSDTGFGQPQHF.

This sequence joins TRBV5-1 and TRBJ1-1, with D possibly TRBD1 on 6 matching bases. CDR1 and CDR2 from the germline V gene are SGHRS and YFSETQ. The CDR3 is 13 residues long. V was pared by 2 bases and J by 6 bases, with 11 bases between. This chain's CDR3 is CASSFSGGPEAFF. The CDR3 DNA sequence: TGCGCCAGCAGCTTTTCGGGGGGCCCTGAAGCTTTCTTT.

The rearrangement joins TRBV5-1 to TRBJ2-7, with 9 nucleotides matching TRBD2. The ends lost 0 bases at V and 2 bases at J; junction bases unmatched: 6. The CDR3 covers 16 residues. CDR1 and CDR2 from the germline V gene are SGHRS and YFSETQ. Here the CDR3 DNA reads TGCGCCAGCAGCTTGGATAGCGGGAGAAACCCCTACGAGCAGTACTTC. Translating gives CASSLDSGRNPYEQYF.

This clone was counted once. V and J are TRBV7-2 and TRBJ1-3; 8 bases are shared with TRBD1. Trimming removed 5 bases from V and 2 bases from J; junction bases left unmatched: 5. Germline values: CDR1 SGHTA, CDR2 FQGNSA. The CDR3 contains 15 residues. CDR3 coding DNA: TGTGCCAGCAGCGGATACAGGGGGACTGGAAACACCATATATTTT. Protein product: CASSGYRGTGNTIYF.

The J gene is TRBJ1-5, the V gene TRBV7-2, with 10 bases fitting TRBD1. Unmatched junction bases numbered 9, after V lost 0 bases and J lost 4 bases. CDR3 length: 18 amino acids. CDR1 SGHTA and CDR2 FQGNSA come from the germline V gene. The CDR3 protein is CASSLARGTGALNQPQHF. The CDR3 nucleotides read TGTGCCAGCAGCTTAGCGCGCGGGACAGGGGCCCTTAATCAGCCCCAGCATTTT.

V is TRBV9 and J is TRBJ2-2; 7 nucleotides align to TRBD2. V lost 1 base, J lost 1 base, and 4 bases stayed unmatched. CDR1 SGDLS and CDR2 YYNGEE come from the germline V gene. The CDR3 is 16 amino acids. CDR3 amino acids: CASSVSSGMNTGELFF. CDR3 coding DNA: TGTGCCAGCAGCGTATCCAGCGGGATGAACACCGGGGAGCTGTTTTTT.

The chain has TRBV13 and TRBJ2-7, with D unclear. CDR3 length: 14 residues. Germline values: CDR1 PRHDT, CDR2 FYEKMQ (reference sequence). Trimming cost V 0 bases and J 2 bases, with 8 bases left between them. CDR3 coding DNA: TGTGCCAGCAGCTTAGGCCCGGTTACCTACGAGCAGTACTTC. Protein sequence: CASSLGPVTYEQYF.

This clone was detected only a few times. This chain joins TRBV2 and TRBJ2-7; 9 nucleotides line up with TRBD1. This CDR3 is built from 14 residues. V gave up 2 bases and J gave up 4 bases; unmatched junction bases: 3. Germline V gene lookup returns CDR1 SNHLY and CDR2 FYNNEI. The CDR3 region is CASSEWGQGYEQYF. The CDR3 region has the DNA TGTGCCAGCAGTGAATGGGGACAGGGTTACGAGCAGTACTTC.

The gene calls are TRBV28 and TRBJ2-7, with TRBD2 identical over 9 bases. The V gene end was trimmed by 5 bases and the J gene end by 5 bases; junction bases not matched to a gene: 13. This CDR3 has 16 amino acids. The germline CDR1 and CDR2 sequences are MDHEN and SYDVKM. DNA of the CDR3: TGTGCCAGCAGTCCCGCGGGGGGGTCGGATAATGACGAGCAGTACTTC. This sequence encodes CASSPAGGSDNDEQYF.

This rearrangement joins TRBV27 to TRBJ1-4; 9 bases map to TRBD1. CDR3 length equals 17 residues. V dropped 3 bases and J dropped 4; count of bases not matched to a gene: 9. The germline V gene encodes CDR1 MNHEY and CDR2 SMNVEV (reference sequence). The CDR3 DNA reads as TGTGCCAGCAGTTTCTTTAACAGGGGGCTTTTTAATGAAAAACTGTTTTTT. Protein: CASSFFNRGLFNEKLFF.